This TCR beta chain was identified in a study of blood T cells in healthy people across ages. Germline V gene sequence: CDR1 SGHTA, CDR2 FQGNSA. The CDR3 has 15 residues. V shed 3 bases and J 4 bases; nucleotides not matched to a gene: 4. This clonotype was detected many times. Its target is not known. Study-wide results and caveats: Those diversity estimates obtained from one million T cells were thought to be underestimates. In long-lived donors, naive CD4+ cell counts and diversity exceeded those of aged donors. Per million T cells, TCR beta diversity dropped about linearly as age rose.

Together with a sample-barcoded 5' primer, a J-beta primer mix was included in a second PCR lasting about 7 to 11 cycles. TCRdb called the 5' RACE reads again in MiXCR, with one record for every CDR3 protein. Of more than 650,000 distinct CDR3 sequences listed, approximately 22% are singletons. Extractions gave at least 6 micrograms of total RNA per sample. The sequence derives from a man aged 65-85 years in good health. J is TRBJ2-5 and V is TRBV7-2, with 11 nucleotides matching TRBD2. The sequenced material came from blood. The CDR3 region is CASSLLAGGGETQYF. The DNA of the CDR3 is TGTGCCAGCAGCTTGCTAGCGGGAGGCGGAGAGACCCAGTACTTC.